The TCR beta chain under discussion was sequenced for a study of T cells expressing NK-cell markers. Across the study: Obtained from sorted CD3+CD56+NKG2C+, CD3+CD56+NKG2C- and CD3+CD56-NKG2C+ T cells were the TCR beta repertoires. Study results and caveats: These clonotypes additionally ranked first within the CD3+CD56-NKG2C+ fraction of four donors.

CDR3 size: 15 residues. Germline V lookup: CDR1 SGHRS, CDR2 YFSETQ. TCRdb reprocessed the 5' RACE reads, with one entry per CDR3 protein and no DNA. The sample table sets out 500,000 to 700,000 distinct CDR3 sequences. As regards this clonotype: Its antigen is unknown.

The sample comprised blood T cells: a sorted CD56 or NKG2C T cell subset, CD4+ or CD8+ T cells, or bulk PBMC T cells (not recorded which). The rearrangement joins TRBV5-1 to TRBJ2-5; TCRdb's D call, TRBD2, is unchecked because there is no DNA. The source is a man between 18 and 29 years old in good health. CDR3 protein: CASSLGLGQRETQYF.